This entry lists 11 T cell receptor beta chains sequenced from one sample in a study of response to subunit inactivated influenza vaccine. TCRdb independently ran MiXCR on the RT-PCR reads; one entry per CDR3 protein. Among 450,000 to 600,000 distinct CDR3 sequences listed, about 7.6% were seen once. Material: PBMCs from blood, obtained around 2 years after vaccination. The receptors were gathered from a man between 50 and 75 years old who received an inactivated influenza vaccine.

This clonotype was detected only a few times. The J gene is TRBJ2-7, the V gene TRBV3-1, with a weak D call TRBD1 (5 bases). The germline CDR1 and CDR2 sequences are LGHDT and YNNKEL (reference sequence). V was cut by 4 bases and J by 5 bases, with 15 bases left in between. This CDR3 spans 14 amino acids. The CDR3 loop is CASSLSGAPNEQYF. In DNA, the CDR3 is TGTGCCAGCAGCCTCTCTGGGGCGCCAAACGAGCAGTACTTC.

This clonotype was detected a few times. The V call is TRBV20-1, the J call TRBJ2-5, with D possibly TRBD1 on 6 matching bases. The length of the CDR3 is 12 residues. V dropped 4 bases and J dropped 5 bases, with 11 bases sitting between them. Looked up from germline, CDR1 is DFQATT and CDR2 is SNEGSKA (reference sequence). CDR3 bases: TGCAGTGCTAACAGGGCCGGGGAGACCCAGTACTTC. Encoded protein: CSANRAGETQYF.

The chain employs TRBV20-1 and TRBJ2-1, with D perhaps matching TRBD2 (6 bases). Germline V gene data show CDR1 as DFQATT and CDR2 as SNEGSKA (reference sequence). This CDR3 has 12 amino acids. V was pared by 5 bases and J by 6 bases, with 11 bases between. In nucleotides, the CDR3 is TGCAGTGCTTTCCGGGGGATCAATGAGCAGTTCTTC. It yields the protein CSAFRGINEQFF.

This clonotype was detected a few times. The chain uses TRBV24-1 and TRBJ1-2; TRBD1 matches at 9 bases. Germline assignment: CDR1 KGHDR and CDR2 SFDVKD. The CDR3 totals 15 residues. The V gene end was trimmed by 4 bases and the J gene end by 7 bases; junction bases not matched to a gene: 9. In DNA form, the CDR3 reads TGTGCCACCAGTGAACCTGGACAGGGGCTCACTGGCTACACCTTC. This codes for CATSEPGQGLTGYTF.

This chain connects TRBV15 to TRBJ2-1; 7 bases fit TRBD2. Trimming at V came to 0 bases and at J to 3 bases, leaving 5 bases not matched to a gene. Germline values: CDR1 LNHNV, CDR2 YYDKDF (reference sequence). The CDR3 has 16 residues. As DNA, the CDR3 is TGTGCCACCAGCAGAGATGACGCTAGCGGCTACAATGAGCAGTTCTTC. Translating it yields CATSRDDASGYNEQFF. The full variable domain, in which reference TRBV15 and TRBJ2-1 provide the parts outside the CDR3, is DAMVIQNPRYQVTQFGKPVTLSCSQTLNHNVMYWYQQKSSQAPKLLFHYYDKDFNNEADTPDNFQSRRPNTSFCFLDIRSPGLGDTAMYLCATSRDDASGYNEQFFGPGTRLTVL.

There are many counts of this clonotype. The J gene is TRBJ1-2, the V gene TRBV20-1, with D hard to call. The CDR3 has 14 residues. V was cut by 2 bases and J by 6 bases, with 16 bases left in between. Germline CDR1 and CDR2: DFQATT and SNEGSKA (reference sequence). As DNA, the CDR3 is TGCAGTGCTAGACCTCGACAAATAGGAGATGGCTACACCTTC. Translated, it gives CSARPRQIGDGYTF.

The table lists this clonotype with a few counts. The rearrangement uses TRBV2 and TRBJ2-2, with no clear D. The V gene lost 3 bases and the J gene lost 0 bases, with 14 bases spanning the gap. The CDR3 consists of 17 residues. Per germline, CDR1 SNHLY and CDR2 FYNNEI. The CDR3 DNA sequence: TGTGCCAGCAGTGATCGGATTTCTCCTTCGAACACCGGGGAGCTGTTTTTT. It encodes CASSDRISPSNTGELFF.

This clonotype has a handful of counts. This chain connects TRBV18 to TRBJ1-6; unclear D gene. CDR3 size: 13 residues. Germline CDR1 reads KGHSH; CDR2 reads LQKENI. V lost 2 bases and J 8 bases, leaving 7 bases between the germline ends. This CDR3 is CASSPGLDSPLHF. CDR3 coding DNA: TGTGCCAGCTCACCAGGTCTGGATTCACCCCTCCACTTT.

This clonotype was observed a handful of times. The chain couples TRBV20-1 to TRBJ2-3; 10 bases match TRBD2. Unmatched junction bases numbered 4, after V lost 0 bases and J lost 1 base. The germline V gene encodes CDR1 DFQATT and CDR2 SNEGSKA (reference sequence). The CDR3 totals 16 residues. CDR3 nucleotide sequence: TGCAGTGCTAGAGATACTAGCGGGAAGGGCACAGATACGCAGTATTTT. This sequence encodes CSARDTSGKGTDTQYF.

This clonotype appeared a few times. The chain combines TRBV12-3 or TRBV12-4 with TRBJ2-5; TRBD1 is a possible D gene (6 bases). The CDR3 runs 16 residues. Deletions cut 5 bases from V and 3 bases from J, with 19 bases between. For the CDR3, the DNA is TGTGCCAGCAGTGCCAGTTTACAGGGTACGAAAGAGACCCAGTACTTC. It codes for CASSASLQGTKETQYF.

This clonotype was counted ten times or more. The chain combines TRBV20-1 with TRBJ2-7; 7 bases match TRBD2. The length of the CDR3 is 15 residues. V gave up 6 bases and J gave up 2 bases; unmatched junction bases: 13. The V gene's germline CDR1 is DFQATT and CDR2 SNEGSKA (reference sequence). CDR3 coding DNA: TGCAGTGCCACCCCCCCCGGGAGGCAGACCTACGAGCAGTACTTC. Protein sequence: CSATPPGRQTYEQYF.